This is a list of T cell receptor beta chains from one sample in a study of T cell repertoires in cytomegalovirus infection. TCRdb independently ran MiXCR on the reads; one entry per CDR3 protein. Among around 550,000 distinct CDR3 sequences, more than 25% were seen once, and the ten largest hold around 13%. Sequencing input: PBMCs. The receptors stem from a human donor in good health (CMV status not recorded). Some clones in this sample may be carry-over from other donors' samples. Both conserved end residues are part of each CDR3. The D gene is left open where the match is weak. The size field is filled for only some rows; it gives once, few, many or a size class.

J: TRBJ1-1; size: few; D: TRBD1; V: TRBV25-1; length: 16; CDR3: CASSRDGQGASTEAFF; DNA: TGTGCCAGCAGCAGAGATGGACAGGGGGCGAGTACTGAAGCTTTCTTT
J: TRBJ2-7; size: NA; D: NA; V: TRBV20-1; length: 13; CDR3: CSARRVDRNEQYF; DNA: TGCAGTGCTAGGCGAGTGGACAGAAACGAGCAGTACTTC
J: TRBJ2-2; size: NA; D: NA; V: TRBV12-3/TRBV12-4; length: 14; CDR3: CASSPGVNTGELFF; DNA: TGTGCCAGCAGTCCTGGGGTTAACACCGGGGAGCTGTTTTTT
J: TRBJ2-5; size: NA; D: TRBD2; V: TRBV7-3; length: 15; CDR3: CASSSRAGVQETQYF; DNA: TGTGCCAGCAGCTCACGTGCGGGAGTCCAAGAGACCCAGTACTTC
J: TRBJ2-3; size: many; D: NA; V: TRBV7-2; length: 13; CDR3: CASSFGAADTQYF; DNA: TGTGCCAGCAGCTTTGGGGCGGCAGATACGCAGTATTTT
J: TRBJ2-3; size: NA; D: NA; V: TRBV27; length: 13; CDR3: CASSLISADTQYF; DNA: TGTGCCAGCAGTCTGATTAGCGCAGATACGCAGTATTTT
J: TRBJ2-2; size: NA; D: NA; V: TRBV24-1; length: 13; CDR3: CATSDFVAGELFF; DNA: TGTGCCACCAGTGATTTTGTCGCCGGGGAGCTGTTTTTT
J: TRBJ2-5; size: few; D: NA; V: TRBV2; length: 13; CDR3: CASRPPGTETQYF; DNA: TGTGCCAGCAGGCCTCCGGGGACCGAGACCCAGTACTTC
J: TRBJ2-2; size: NA; D: NA; V: TRBV15; length: 20; CDR3: CATSRAPGGRSGRPTGELFF; DNA: TGTGCCACCAGCAGAGCCCCAGGGGGCCGGAGCGGGAGGCCCACCGGGGAGCTGTTTTTT
J: TRBJ2-7; size: many; D: NA; V: TRBV7-2; length: 16; CDR3: CASSLGIPSGLYEQYF; DNA: TGTGCCAGCAGCCTAGGGATCCCCTCGGGTCTCTACGAGCAGTACTTC
J: TRBJ1-5; size: NA; D: NA; V: TRBV6-5; length: 13; CDR3: CASSFKYSAVQHF; DNA: TGTGCCAGCAGTTTCAAGTACTCCGCGGTCCAGCATTTT
J: TRBJ2-1; size: NA; D: NA; V: TRBV12-3/TRBV12-4; length: 14; CDR3: CASSEGPPNGIQFF; DNA: TGTGCCAGCAGTGAGGGACCCCCGAATGGGATCCAGTTCTTC
J: TRBJ1-3; size: many; D: NA; V: TRBV7-2; length: 15; CDR3: CASSLGRATGNTIYF; DNA: TGTGCCAGCAGCTTAGGGAGGGCTACTGGAAACACCATATATTTT
J: TRBJ1-4; size: few; D: NA; V: TRBV10-3; length: 15; CDR3: CAISDPGGQNEKLFF; DNA: TGTGCCATCAGTGACCCCGGAGGGCAGAATGAAAAACTGTTTTTT
J: TRBJ1-4; size: few; D: NA; V: TRBV5-1; length: 15; CDR3: CASSLGQASNEKLFF; DNA: TGCGCCAGCAGCTTGGGACAGGCCTCGAATGAAAAACTGTTTTTT
J: TRBJ2-3; size: many; D: TRBD1; V: TRBV7-8; length: 15; CDR3: CASSRTGLGSDTQYF; DNA: TGTGCCAGCAGCCGGACAGGGTTGGGATCAGATACGCAGTATTTT
J: TRBJ1-5; size: few; D: NA; V: TRBV20-1; length: 14; CDR3: CSATGGQGNQPQHF; DNA: TGCAGTGCTACCGGCGGGCAGGGGAATCAGCCCCAGCATTTT
J: TRBJ2-1; size: NA; D: TRBD2; V: TRBV2; length: 13; CDR3: CASNRTSGSSQFF; DNA: TGTGCCAGCAATCGGACTAGCGGGAGCTCGCAGTTCTTC
J: TRBJ2-2; size: NA; D: NA; V: TRBV5-5; length: 15; CDR3: CASIQGGQTTGELFF; DNA: TGTGCCAGCATTCAGGGGGGACAGACCACCGGGGAGCTGTTTTTT
J: TRBJ2-1; size: few; D: TRBD1; V: TRBV12-5; length: 14; CDR3: CASGSGQGGNEQFF; DNA: TGTGCTAGTGGTTCCGGACAGGGGGGAAATGAGCAGTTCTTC
J: TRBJ2-1; size: NA; D: NA; V: TRBV6-5; length: 16; CDR3: CASSYSIQMAYNEQFF; DNA: TGTGCCAGCAGTTACTCGATCCAAATGGCCTACAATGAGCAGTTCTTC
J: TRBJ2-1; size: few; D: NA; V: TRBV11-2; length: 14; CDR3: CASIRGDKRNEQFF; DNA: TGTGCCAGCATCCGTGGGGATAAGCGCAATGAGCAGTTCTTC
J: TRBJ1-3; size: NA; D: NA; V: TRBV2; length: 17; CDR3: CASSAQLLSGLSDTIYF; DNA: TGTGCCAGCAGTGCCCAGCTACTAAGCGGGTTGTCGGACACCATATATTTT
J: TRBJ1-6; size: many; D: NA; V: TRBV7-2; length: 14; CDR3: CASSPRGLNSPLHF; DNA: TGTGCCAGCAGCCCCAGGGGCCTCAATTCACCCCTCCACTTT
J: TRBJ2-3; size: few; D: NA; V: TRBV11-2; length: 13; CDR3: CASSGTIGNTQYF; DNA: TGTGCCAGCAGTGGGACAATCGGAAATACGCAGTATTTT
J: TRBJ2-5; size: NA; D: TRBD2; V: TRBV10-3; length: 14; CDR3: CAISGLAGDETQYF; DNA: TGTGCCATCAGTGGACTAGCGGGAGATGAGACCCAGTACTTC
J: TRBJ2-5; size: NA; D: NA; V: TRBV28; length: 15; CDR3: CASSLGGRSEETQYF; DNA: TGTGCCAGCAGTTTAGGGGGCAGGTCAGAAGAGACCCAGTACTTC
J: TRBJ1-3; size: few; D: NA; V: TRBV7-2; length: 14; CDR3: CASSPPGLRNTIYF; DNA: TGTGCCAGCAGCCCCCCGGGGTTACGAAACACCATATATTTT
J: TRBJ1-2; size: many; D: TRBD1; V: TRBV12-3/TRBV12-4; length: 15; CDR3: CASSLGQGILYGYTF; DNA: TGTGCCAGCAGCCTAGGACAGGGAATTCTATATGGCTACACCTTC
J: TRBJ2-7; size: NA; D: TRBD2; V: TRBV6-1; length: 18; CDR3: CASNLRLAGALVSYEQYF; DNA: TGTGCCAGCAATCTGAGGCTAGCGGGGGCCCTGGTATCCTACGAGCAGTACTTC
J: TRBJ1-1; size: NA; D: NA; V: TRBV6-5; length: 15; CDR3: CASSYSTGQGTEAFF; DNA: TGTGCCAGCAGTTACTCTACCGGGCAGGGGACTGAAGCTTTCTTT
J: TRBJ1-1; size: NA; D: TRBD1; V: TRBV19; length: 17; CDR3: CASSILTGVNRGTEAFF; DNA: TGTGCCAGTAGTATCCTAACAGGGGTTAATAGGGGCACTGAAGCTTTCTTT
J: TRBJ2-3; size: many; D: TRBD1; V: TRBV7-3; length: 15; CDR3: CASSWTGGPTDTQYF; DNA: TGTGCCAGCAGTTGGACAGGGGGCCCCACAGATACGCAGTATTTT
J: TRBJ2-1; size: NA; D: NA; V: TRBV4-2; length: 16; CDR3: CASSQDQAGQNNEQFF; DNA: TGTGCCAGCAGCCAAGATCAAGCGGGCCAAAACAATGAGCAGTTCTTC
J: TRBJ2-3; size: few; D: NA; V: TRBV12-3/TRBV12-4; length: 13; CDR3: CASTLTWGDTQYF; DNA: TGTGCCAGCACCTTAACCTGGGGAGATACGCAGTATTTT
J: TRBJ2-3; size: few; D: TRBD2; V: TRBV12-3/TRBV12-4; length: 16; CDR3: CASSFDSGVITDTQYF; DNA: TGTGCCAGCAGTTTCGACAGCGGGGTGATCACAGATACGCAGTATTTT
J: TRBJ1-1; size: NA; D: NA; V: TRBV7-9; length: 11; CDR3: CASQRGSEAFF; DNA: TGTGCCTCACAGAGGGGCAGCGAAGCTTTCTTT